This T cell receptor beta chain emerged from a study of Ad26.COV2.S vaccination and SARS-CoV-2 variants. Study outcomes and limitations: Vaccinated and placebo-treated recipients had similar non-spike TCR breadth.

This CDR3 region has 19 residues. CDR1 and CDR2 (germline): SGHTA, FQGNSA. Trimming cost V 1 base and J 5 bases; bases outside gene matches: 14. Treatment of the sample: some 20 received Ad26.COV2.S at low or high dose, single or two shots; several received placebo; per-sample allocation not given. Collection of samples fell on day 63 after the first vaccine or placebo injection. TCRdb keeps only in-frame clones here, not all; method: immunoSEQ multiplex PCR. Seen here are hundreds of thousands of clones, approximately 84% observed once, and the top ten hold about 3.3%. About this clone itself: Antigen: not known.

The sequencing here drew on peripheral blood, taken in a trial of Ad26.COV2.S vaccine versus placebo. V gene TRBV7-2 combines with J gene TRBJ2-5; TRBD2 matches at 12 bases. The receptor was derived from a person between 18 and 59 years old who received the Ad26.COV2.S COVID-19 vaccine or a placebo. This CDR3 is CASSLVGGASGGARETQYF. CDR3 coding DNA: TGTGCCAGCAGCTTAGTAGGTGGGGCTAGCGGGGGGGCCCGGGAGACCCAGTACTTC.